This passage covers 20 T cell receptor beta chains from one sample sequenced in a study of technical replicates of blood from a few donors. Some clones are missing from TCRdb's copy, which holds only in-frame ones; the method was immunoSEQ multiplex PCR. The sample lists nearly 80,000 clones, approximately 93% occurring once. Sequenced input: T cells isolated from PBMCs. All receptors derive from a human donor in good health.

V and J are TRBV5-6 and TRBJ1-1, with a possible D match to TRBD1 (6 bases). Trimming removed 2 bases at V and 1 base at J, with 12 bases between. The CDR3 covers 15 residues. The germline CDR1 and CDR2 sequences are SGHDT and YYEEEE. The CDR3 protein is CASSLGQPGNTEAFF. CDR3 DNA sequence: TGTGCCAGCAGCTTAGGACAGCCTGGGAACACTGAAGCTTTCTTT.

The gene calls are TRBV5-8 and TRBJ2-1; 16 nucleotides agree with TRBD2. V shed 2 bases and J 6 bases; nucleotides not matched to a gene: 8. CDR1 SGHTS and CDR2 YDEGEE come from the germline V gene. The CDR3 is 18 residues long. The chain's CDR3 is CASSFMRGLAGGSNEQFF. CDR3 bases: TGTGCCAGCAGCTTCATGCGGGGACTAGCGGGAGGGAGCAATGAGCAGTTCTTC.

The rearrangement uses TRBV5-1 and TRBJ2-2; D uncertain. V was clipped by 6 bases and J by 7 bases, with 10 bases between them. The CDR3 loop spans 12 amino acids. Germline CDR1 SGHRS, CDR2 YFSETQ. CDR3 amino acids: CASNSYDGELFF. The DNA for the CDR3 is TGCGCCAGCAACTCGTACGACGGGGAGCTGTTTTTT.

The genes are TRBV29-1 and TRBJ1-1; TRBD1 aligns across 8 bases. The ends lost 5 bases at V and 1 base at J; junction bases unmatched: 3. CDR3 length: 13 residues. Germline V lookup: CDR1 SQVTM, CDR2 ANQGSEA. CDR3 nucleotides: TGCAGCGTTCCCGGGACAGGGAACACTGAAGCTTTCTTT. It yields the protein CSVPGTGNTEAFF. Full variable domain (missing parts from reference TRBV29-1 and TRBJ1-1): SAVISQKPSRDICQRGTSLTIQCQVDSQVTMMFWYRQQPGQSLTLIATANQGSEATYESGFVIDKFPISRPNLTFSTLTVSNMSPEDSSIYLCSVPGTGNTEAFFGQGTRLTVV.

The V and J genes are TRBV2 and TRBJ2-7; a weak D match, TRBD1 (5 bases). The CDR3 length is 14 residues. The germline V gene has CDR1 SNHLY and CDR2 FYNNEI. Trimming shortened V by 2 bases and J by 5 bases, and 13 bases separated the two germline ends. In nucleotides, the CDR3 is TGTGCCAGCAGTGAACCATTAAAAGGGGACGAGCAGTACTTC. This gives the protein CASSEPLKGDEQYF.

This chain connects TRBV4-3 to TRBJ2-3, with 8 bases identical to TRBD1. V trimming: 4 bases; J trimming: 7 bases; junction bases outside the gene matches: 13. Looked up from germline, CDR1 is LGHNA and CDR2 is YSLEER. CDR3 length: 16 amino acids. CDR3 sequence (DNA): TGCGCCAGCAGCCTAATAAGGGACAGGAGGTCCTATACGCAGTATTTT. It encodes CASSLIRDRRSYTQYF.

This clone was counted once. This sequence joins TRBV5-4 and TRBJ2-7; TRBD2 matches at 8 bases. V shed 4 bases and J 5 bases; nucleotides not matched to a gene: 5. The CDR3 is made up of 13 amino acids. Per the germline V gene, CDR1 is SGHNT and CDR2 is YYREEE (reference sequence). CDR3: CASSRGGQNEQYF. The CDR3 bases are TGTGCCAGCAGCCGCGGGGGGCAGAACGAGCAGTACTTC.

The chain couples TRBV29-1 to TRBJ2-7; D remains unclear. Germline CDR1 and CDR2: SQVTM and ANQGSEA. CDR3 size: 12 residues. V lost 5 bases and J lost 3, with 11 bases in between. CDR3 sequence (DNA): TGCAGCGTTTCGGGTATCGGCTACGAGCAGTACTTC. This translates into CSVSGIGYEQYF.

The chain is built from TRBV15 and TRBJ1-4, with unresolved D. V gave up 8 bases and J gave up 2 bases, with 15 bases separating them. The CDR3 consists of 15 residues. The germline V gene encodes CDR1 LNHNV and CDR2 YYDKDF (reference sequence). The CDR3: CATCSEVGTNEKLFF. The CDR3 DNA reads TGTGCCACCTGTTCTGAAGTCGGGACTAATGAAAAACTGTTTTTT.

The rearrangement uses TRBV2 and TRBJ2-7; 8 bases map to TRBD1. CDR1 is SNHLY and CDR2 is FYNNEI in the germline V gene. The CDR3 runs 12 residues. Trimming took 10 bases from V and 2 from J; bases not matched to a gene: 4. CDR3 sequence reads: CAKTGATYEQYF. For the CDR3, the DNA is TGTGCCAAGACAGGGGCTACCTACGAGCAGTACTTC.

This sequence joins TRBV13 and TRBJ2-3; the match to TRBD2 covers 12 bases. The trim removed 5 bases at V and 2 bases at J, leaving 11 bases unmatched. The CDR3 sequence is 18 residues long. The germline V gene encodes CDR1 PRHDT and CDR2 FYEKMQ (reference sequence). The CDR3 protein is CASSMGLAGPIFTDTQYF. The CDR3 bases are TGTGCCAGCAGCATGGGACTAGCGGGCCCGATATTCACAGATACGCAGTATTTT.

Concerning this clone itself: This same CDR3 is encoded by further DNA sequences in the sample. The chain is built from TRBV10-3 and TRBJ2-5; the match to TRBD1 covers 8 bases. Germline CDR1 reads ENHRY; CDR2 reads SYGVKD. V dropped 2 bases and J dropped 5; count of bases not matched to a gene: 1. There are 13 residues in the CDR3. Here the CDR3 DNA reads TGTGCCATCAGTGAGGGACAGGGTGAGACCCAGTACTTC. Translation gives CAISEGQGETQYF.

The chain combines TRBV6-5 with TRBJ2-1; D is possibly TRBD1 (6 bases). The V gene's germline CDR1 is MNHEY and CDR2 SVGAGI. Trimming took off 6 bases at V and 4 bases at J, with 16 bases between the two ends. The CDR3 has 15 amino acids. CDR3 protein: CASSRGQSSYNEQFF. CDR3 bases: TGTGCCAGCAGCCGAGGACAGAGCTCGTACAATGAGCAGTTCTTC.

This sequence joins TRBV2 and TRBJ1-1, with 7 bases fitting TRBD1. Losses at the gene ends were 4 bases for V and 5 bases for J; bases not matched to a gene: 10. From germline, CDR1 is SNHLY and CDR2 FYNNEI. The CDR3 spans 15 residues. The CDR3 sequence is CASSGSVTGRTEAFF. DNA of the CDR3: TGTGCCAGCAGTGGCTCGGTGACAGGGAGGACTGAAGCTTTCTTT.

The gene calls are TRBV2 and TRBJ2-3, with a tentative D call TRBD2 (6 bases). V dropped 7 bases and J dropped 0 bases, with 17 bases sitting between them. CDR3 length equals 16 residues. Germline CDR1 reads SNHLY; CDR2 reads FYNNEI. The CDR3 is CASTPTLGTSTDTQYF. In DNA form, the CDR3 reads TGTGCCAGCACCCCTACGCTGGGGACTAGCACAGATACGCAGTATTTT.

V is TRBV7-9 and J is TRBJ1-2, with 8 bases that match TRBD1. CDR3 size: 13 residues. Germline loops: CDR1 SEHNR, CDR2 FQNEAQ (reference sequence). With 4 bases clipped from V and 3 bases from J, the junction kept 1 base outside the gene matches. The chain's CDR3 is CASSSGQDYGYTF. The CDR3, as DNA: TGTGCCAGCAGCTCGGGACAGGACTATGGCTACACCTTC.

The chain carries TRBV14 and TRBJ2-7; TRBD2 might be the D (6 bases). The CDR3 spans 15 residues. V lost 1 base and J lost 3, with 13 bases in between. Germline V gene sequence: CDR1 SGHDN, CDR2 FVKESK. The CDR3 sequence is CASSQGLGPNYEQYF. The CDR3 nucleotides read TGTGCCAGCAGCCAAGGACTAGGTCCCAACTACGAGCAGTACTTC. Using reference TRBV14 and TRBJ2-7 for the parts outside the CDR3, the full variable domain is EAGVTQFPSHSVIEKGQTVTLRCDPISGHDNLYWYRRVMGKEIKFLLHFVKESKQDESGMPNNRFLAERTGGTYSTLKVQPAELEDSGVYFCASSQGLGPNYEQYFGPGTRLTVT.

The chain uses TRBV18 and TRBJ1-1; the D gene is possibly TRBD1 (5 bases). V gave up 4 bases and J gave up 1 base, with 7 bases separating them. This CDR3 spans 13 amino acids. Germline V gives CDR1 KGHSH, CDR2 LQKENI. CDR3 DNA sequence: TGTGCCAGCTCACTCGACAGGAACACTGAAGCTTTCTTT. Amino acids: CASSLDRNTEAFF.

The V and J genes are TRBV13 and TRBJ2-1; 7 positions agree with TRBD2. Germline CDR1 is PRHDT and CDR2 is FYEKMQ (reference sequence). The CDR3 consists of 17 residues. The V segment lost 0 bases and the J segment 5 bases; nucleotides outside the gene matches: 10. Here the CDR3 reads CASSLGAGWGLNNEQFF. The DNA of the CDR3 is TGTGCCAGCAGCTTAGGGGCTGGCTGGGGACTAAACAATGAGCAGTTCTTC.

This chain joins TRBV11-2 and TRBJ2-7; 8 positions agree with TRBD1. V trimming: 4 bases; J trimming: 0 bases; junction bases outside the gene matches: 5. Germline CDR1 SGHAT, CDR2 FQNNGV. The CDR3 length is 15 residues. In DNA, the CDR3 is TGTGCCAGCAGCTCGTCTACAGGGGGCTCCTACGAGCAGTACTTC. Protein product: CASSSSTGGSYEQYF. The full variable domain, completed using reference TRBV11-2 and TRBJ2-7, is EAGVAQSPRYKIIEKRQSVAFWCNPISGHATLYWYQQILGQGPKLLIQFQNNGVVDDSQLPKDRFSAERLKGVDSTLKIQPAKLEDSAVYLCASSSSTGGSYEQYFGPGTRLTVT.